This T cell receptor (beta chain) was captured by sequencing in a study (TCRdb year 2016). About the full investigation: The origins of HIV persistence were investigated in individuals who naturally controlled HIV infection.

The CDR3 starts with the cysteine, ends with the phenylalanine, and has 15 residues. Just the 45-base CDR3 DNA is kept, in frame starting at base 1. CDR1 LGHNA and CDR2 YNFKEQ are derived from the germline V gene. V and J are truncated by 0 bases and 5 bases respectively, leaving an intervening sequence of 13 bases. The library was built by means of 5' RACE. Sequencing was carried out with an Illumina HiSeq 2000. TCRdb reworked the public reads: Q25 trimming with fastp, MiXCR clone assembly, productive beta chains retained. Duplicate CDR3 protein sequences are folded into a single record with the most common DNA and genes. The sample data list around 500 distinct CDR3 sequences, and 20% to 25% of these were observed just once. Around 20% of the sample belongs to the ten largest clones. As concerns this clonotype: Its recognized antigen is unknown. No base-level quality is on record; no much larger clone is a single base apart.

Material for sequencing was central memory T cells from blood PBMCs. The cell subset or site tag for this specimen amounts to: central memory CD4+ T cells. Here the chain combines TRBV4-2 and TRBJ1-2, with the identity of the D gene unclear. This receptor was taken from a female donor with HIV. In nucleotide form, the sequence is TGTGCCAGCAGCCAAGATTTGACGGTATCTTATGGCTACACCTTC. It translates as CASSQDLTVSYGYTF.